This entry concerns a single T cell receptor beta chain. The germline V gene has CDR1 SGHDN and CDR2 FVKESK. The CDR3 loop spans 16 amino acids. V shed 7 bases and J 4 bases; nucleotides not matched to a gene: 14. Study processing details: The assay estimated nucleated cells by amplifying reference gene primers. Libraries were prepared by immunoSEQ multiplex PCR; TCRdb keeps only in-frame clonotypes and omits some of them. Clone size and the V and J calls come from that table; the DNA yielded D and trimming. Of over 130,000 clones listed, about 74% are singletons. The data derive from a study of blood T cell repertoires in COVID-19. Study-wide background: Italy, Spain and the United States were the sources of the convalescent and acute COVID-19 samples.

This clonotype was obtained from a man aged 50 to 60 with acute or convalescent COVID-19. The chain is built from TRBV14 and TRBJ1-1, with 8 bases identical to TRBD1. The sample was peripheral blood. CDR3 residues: CASTKVGSDRATEAFF. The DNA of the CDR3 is TGTGCCAGCACCAAGGTGGGGTCGGACAGGGCCACTGAAGCTTTCTTT. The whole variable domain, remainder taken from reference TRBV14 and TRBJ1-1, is EAGVTQFPSHSVIEKGQTVTLRCDPISGHDNLYWYRRVMGKEIKFLLHFVKESKQDESGMPNNRFLAERTGGTYSTLKVQPAELEDSGVYFCASTKVGSDRATEAFFGQGTRLTVV.